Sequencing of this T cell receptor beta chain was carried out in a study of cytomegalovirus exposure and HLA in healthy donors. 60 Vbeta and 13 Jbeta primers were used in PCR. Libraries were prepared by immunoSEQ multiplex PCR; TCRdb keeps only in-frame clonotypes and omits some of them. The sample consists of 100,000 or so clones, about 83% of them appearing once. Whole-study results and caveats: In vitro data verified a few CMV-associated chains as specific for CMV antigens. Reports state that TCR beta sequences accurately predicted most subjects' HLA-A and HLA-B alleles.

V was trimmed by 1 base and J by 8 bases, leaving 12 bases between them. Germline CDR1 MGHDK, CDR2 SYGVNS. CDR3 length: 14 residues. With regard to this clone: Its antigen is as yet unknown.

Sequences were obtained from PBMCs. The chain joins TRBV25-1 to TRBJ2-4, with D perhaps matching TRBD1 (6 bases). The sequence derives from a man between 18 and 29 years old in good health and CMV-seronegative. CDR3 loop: CASSESRGWDIQYF. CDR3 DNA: TGTGCCAGCAGTGAATCCAGGGGCTGGGACATTCAGTACTTC. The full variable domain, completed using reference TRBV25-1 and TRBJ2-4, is EADIYQTPRYLVIGTGKKITLECSQTMGHDKMYWYQQDPGMELHLIHYSYGVNSTEKGDLSSESTVSRIRTEHFPLTLESARPSHTSQYLCASSESRGWDIQYFGAGTRLSVL.